Listed here are 4 T cell receptor beta chains from one sample, sequenced in a study of T cells in Graves' hyperthyroidism and ophthalmopathy. Amplification of TCR beta CDR3 regions used RNA as the template. TCR CDR3 regions were first amplified by RT-PCR with HTBI primers. Each CDR3 protein gets one entry after TCRdb re-called the multiplex PCR reads with MiXCR. The sample contains hundreds of thousands of distinct CDR3 sequences, around 20% of which appear only once. Sequencing was done on a sample of blood. The receptors stem from a young man with Graves' ophthalmopathy.

This clonotype has only a few counts. The chain combines TRBV6-1 with TRBJ1-4; TRBD1 is a possible D gene (6 bases). The CDR3 sequence is 16 residues long. The V gene's germline CDR1 is MNHNS and CDR2 SASEGT. Trimming removed 5 bases from V and 7 bases from J, with 20 bases in between. CDR3 residues: CASSYYGIGGSEKLFF. Written as DNA, the CDR3 is TGTGCCAGCAGTTATTACGGGATCGGGGGCTCTGAAAAACTGTTTTTT.

J is TRBJ1-5 and V is TRBV20-1; weak D call: TRBD1 (6 bases). Germline V lookup: CDR1 DFQATT, CDR2 SNEGSKA (reference sequence). With 1 base removed from V and 0 bases from J, the gap between germline ends came to 16 bases. The CDR3 loop spans 17 amino acids. The DNA for the CDR3 is TGCAGTGCTAGAGCGACCGCAGGGGATTATAGCAATCAGCCCCAGCATTTT. This gives the protein CSARATAGDYSNQPQHF.

This clonotype was detected a few times. CDR3 in amino acids: CASSFTGASGYTF. In nucleotides, the CDR3 is TGTGCCAGCAGCTTTACGGGGGCGAGTGGCTACACCTTC. The chain uses TRBV7-9 and TRBJ1-2; D perhaps matches TRBD1 (6 bases). In germline, CDR1 is SEHNR, CDR2 FQNEAQ (reference sequence). This CDR3 has 13 residues. V shed 3 bases and J shed 7 bases, with 12 bases lying between them.

The J gene is TRBJ2-2, the V gene TRBV13; 7 nucleotides line up with TRBD2. The J segment lost 6 bases and the V segment lost 8 bases, leaving 3 bases of the junction unmatched. The CDR3 totals 12 residues. Germline CDR1 is PRHDT and CDR2 is FYEKMQ (reference sequence). Here the CDR3 DNA reads TGTGCCAGCGGGAGGGTGGCCGGGGAGCTGTTTTTT. This encodes CASGRVAGELFF.